This T cell receptor (beta chain) appears in the sequencing data of a study of CD8+ T cells in alopecia areata. This CDR3 contains 17 residues. Germline CDR1 is FNHDT and CDR2 is SITEND (reference sequence). Trimming cost V 5 bases and J 0 bases; bases outside gene matches: 10. RNA was isolated and reverse transcribed to cDNA, the sequencing template. Repertoires were generated with immunoSEQ multiplex PCR, while TCRdb's copy carries only in-frame clones and drops some. This sample comprises 200,000 to 300,000 clones, none seen once only. To note about this clone: Antigen: not known. Gene names are mouse gene names. The DNA ends 4 residues before the CDR3 does, and the rest of the CDR3 is filled in from the germline J gene.

A panel of CD4, CD8alpha, NKG2D, NKG2ACE and other markers served to sort pooled cutaneous lymph node cells. Findings and limits, study-wide: An increase in clonality over normal scalp was evident in lesional scalp, especially alopecia totalis/universalis.

Sample: CD4+ T cells sorted from a lymph node. The chain employs TRBV19 and TRBJ1-2; 10 bases match TRBD1. The TCR sequence derives from a C3H/HeJ mouse with alopecia areata. As its MHC haplotype, the strain has H2-k. The CDR3 loop reads CASSRDRGGLANSDYTF. The sequenced part of the CDR3 DNA is TGTGCCAGCAGCAGGGACAGGGGAGGTCTCGCAAACTCC. The variable domain in full, completed from reference TRBV19 and TRBJ1-2, reads GGIITQTPKFLIGQEGQKLTLKCQQNFNHDTMYWYRQDSGKGLRLIYYSITENDLQKGDLSEGYDASREKKSSFSLTVTSAQKNEMAVFLCASSRDRGGLANSDYTFGSGTRLLVI.